The entry below gives a single T cell receptor beta chain sequence along with its context. These data are taken from a study of blood T cell repertoires in COVID-19. Repertoires were generated with immunoSEQ multiplex PCR, while TCRdb's copy carries only in-frame clones and drops some. The sample lists 250,000 to 400,000 clones, around nine tenths occurring once. The source is a man over 45 with active or convalescent COVID-19. The material sequenced was peripheral blood.

CDR3 sequence (DNA): TGCGCCAGCAGCACCGGGACAGTTCGGGCGGGGTATGGCTACACCTTC. Translation: CASSTGTVRAGYGYTF. This chain uses TRBV5-1 with TRBJ1-2, with 7 bases identical to TRBD1. The trim removed 4 bases at V and 5 bases at J, leaving 14 bases unmatched. CDR3 size: 16 residues. Germline V CDR1 and CDR2: SGHRS, YFSETQ.